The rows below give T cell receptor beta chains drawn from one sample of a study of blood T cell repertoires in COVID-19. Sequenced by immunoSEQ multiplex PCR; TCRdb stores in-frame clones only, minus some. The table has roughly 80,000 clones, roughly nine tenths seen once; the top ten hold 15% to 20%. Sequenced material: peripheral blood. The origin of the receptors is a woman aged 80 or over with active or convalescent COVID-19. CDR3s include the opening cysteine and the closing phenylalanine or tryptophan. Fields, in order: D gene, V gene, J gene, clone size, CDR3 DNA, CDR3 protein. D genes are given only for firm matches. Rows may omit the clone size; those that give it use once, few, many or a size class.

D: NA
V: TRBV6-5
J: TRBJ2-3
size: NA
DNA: TGTGCCAGCAGTTCCCTCCGGGGTAGCACAGATACGCAGTATTTT
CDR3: CASSSLRGSTDTQYF

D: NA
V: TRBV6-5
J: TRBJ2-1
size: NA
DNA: TGTGCCAGCAGCGGGGGAAGGGCCTACAATGAGCAGTTCTTC
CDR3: CASSGGRAYNEQFF

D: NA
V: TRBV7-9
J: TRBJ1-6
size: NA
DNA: TGTGCCAGCAGCTCGAATAGTTATTCACCCCTCCACTTT
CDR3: CASSSNSYSPLHF

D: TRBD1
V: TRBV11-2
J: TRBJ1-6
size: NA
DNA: TGTGCCAGCAGCCGGGACAGGGGTAATTCACCCCTCCACTTT
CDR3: CASSRDRGNSPLHF

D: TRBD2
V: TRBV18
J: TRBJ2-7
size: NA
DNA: TGTGCCAGCTCGGGGACTAGCGGGGCTTTCTACGAGCAGTACTTC
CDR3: CASSGTSGAFYEQYF

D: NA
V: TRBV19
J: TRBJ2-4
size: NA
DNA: TGTGCCAGTAGTTCAGGGGAATTAGCCAAAAACATTCAGTACTTC
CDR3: CASSSGELAKNIQYF

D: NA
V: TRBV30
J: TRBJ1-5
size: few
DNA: TGTGCCTGGAGTGTCGGTCTCTTACCGAATCAGCCCCAGCATTTT
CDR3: CAWSVGLLPNQPQHF

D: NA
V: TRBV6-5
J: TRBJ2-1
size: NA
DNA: TGTGCCAGCCGTTTAGAGCCGAGCTCCTACAATGAGCAGTTCTTC
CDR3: CASRLEPSSYNEQFF

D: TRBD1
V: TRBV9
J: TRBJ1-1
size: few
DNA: TGTGCCAGCAGCGTTCTCGACAGGGCCACTGAAGCTTTCTTT
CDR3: CASSVLDRATEAFF

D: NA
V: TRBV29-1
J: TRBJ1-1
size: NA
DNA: TGCAGCGTTATATGGGGGGGGCGGACTGAAGCTTTCTTT
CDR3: CSVIWGGRTEAFF

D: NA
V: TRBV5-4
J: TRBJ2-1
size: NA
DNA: TGTGCCAGCAGCCCCCCGGGGGGCATCTTAAATGAGCAGTTCTTC
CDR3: CASSPPGGILNEQFF

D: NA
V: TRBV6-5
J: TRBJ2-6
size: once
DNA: TGTGCCAGCAGTTACCCCGGCTCTGGGGCCAACGTCCTGACTTTC
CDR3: CASSYPGSGANVLTF

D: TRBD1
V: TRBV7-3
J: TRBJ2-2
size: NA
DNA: TGTGCCAGCAGGAGCCAGGGGGCAACCGGGGAGCTGTTTTTT
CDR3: CASRSQGATGELFF

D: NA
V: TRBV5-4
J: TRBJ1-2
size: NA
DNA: TGTGCCAGCAGCACAGACCGCTATGGCTACACCTTC
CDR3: CASSTDRYGYTF

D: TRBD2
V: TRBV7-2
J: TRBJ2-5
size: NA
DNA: TGTGCCAGCAGCCCCCTCGGCGGGGGGGGGCAAGAGACCCAGTACTTC
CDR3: CASSPLGGGGQETQYF

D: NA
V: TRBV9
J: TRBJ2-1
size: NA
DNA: TGTGCCAGCAGCCGCACCCTAGGGGATGAGCAGTTCTTC
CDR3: CASSRTLGDEQFF

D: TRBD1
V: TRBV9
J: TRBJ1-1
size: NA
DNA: TGTGCCAGCAGCGCCCGGACAGGGACTGAAGCTTTCTTT
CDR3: CASSARTGTEAFF

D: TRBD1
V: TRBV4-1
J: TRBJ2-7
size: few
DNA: TGCGCCAGCAGCCAAGTCGGGACAGCCGGGACCTACGAGCAGTACTTC
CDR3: CASSQVGTAGTYEQYF

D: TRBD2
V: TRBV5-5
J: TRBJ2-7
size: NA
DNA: TGTGCCAGCAGCTTACGACCGGGACTAGCCCCTTCCTACGAGCAGTACTTC
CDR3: CASSLRPGLAPSYEQYF

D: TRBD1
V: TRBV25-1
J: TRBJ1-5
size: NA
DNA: TGTGCCAGCAGTGGGGACAGAAACCAGCCCCAGCATTTT
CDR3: CASSGDRNQPQHF

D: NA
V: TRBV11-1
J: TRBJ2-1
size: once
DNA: TGTGCCAGCAGCTTGAGGCTGGACAGGCAGTTCTTC
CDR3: CASSLRLDRQFF

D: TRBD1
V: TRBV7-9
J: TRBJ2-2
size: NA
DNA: TGTGCCAGCCGACCGGACAGGGGGCGGTCCGGGGAGCTGTTTTTT
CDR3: CASRPDRGRSGELFF

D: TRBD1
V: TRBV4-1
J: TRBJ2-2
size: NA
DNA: TGCGCCAGCAGCCAAGTGGTGGGACAGGGTTCCGGGGAGCTGTTTTTT
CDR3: CASSQVVGQGSGELFF

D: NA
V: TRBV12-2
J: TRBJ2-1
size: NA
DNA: TGTGCAAGTCGCCACGGACTAGCGCGAAGGCAGTTCTTC
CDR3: CASRHGLARRQFF

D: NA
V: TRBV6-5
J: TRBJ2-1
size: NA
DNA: TGTGCCAGCAGGCCAGGGTTTGGGGACAATGAGCAGTTCTTC
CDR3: CASRPGFGDNEQFF

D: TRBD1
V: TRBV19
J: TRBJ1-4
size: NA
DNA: TGTGCCAGTAGTACGGGACAGTTAAATGAAAAACTGTTTTTT
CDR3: CASSTGQLNEKLFF

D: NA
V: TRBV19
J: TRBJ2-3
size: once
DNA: TGTGCCGCTCGAGGGTCTGCGCAAGATACGCAGTATTTT
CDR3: CAARGSAQDTQYF

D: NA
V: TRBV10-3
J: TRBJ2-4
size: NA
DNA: TGTGCCATCAGCGAGGCGGGGTTGGTAGTCAAAAACATTCAGTACTTC
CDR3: CAISEAGLVVKNIQYF

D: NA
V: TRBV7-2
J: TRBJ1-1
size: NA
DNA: TGTGCCAGCACCCGTCTGAACACTGAAGCTTTCTTT
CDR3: CASTRLNTEAFF

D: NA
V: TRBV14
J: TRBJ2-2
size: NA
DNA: TGTGCCAGCAGCCATCTCGACAGGACGAACACCGGGGAGCTGTTTTTT
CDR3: CASSHLDRTNTGELFF

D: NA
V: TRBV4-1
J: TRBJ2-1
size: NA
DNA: TGCGCCAGCAGCCCGACGGGGGTAAATGAGCAGTTCTTC
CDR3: CASSPTGVNEQFF

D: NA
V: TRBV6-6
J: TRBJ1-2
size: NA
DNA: TGTGCCAGCAGTTACTCCCCGGCGGCTAACTATGGCTACACCTTC
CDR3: CASSYSPAANYGYTF

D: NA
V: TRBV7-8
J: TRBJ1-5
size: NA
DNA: TGTGCCAGCAGCGGGCCCGGCTTTGGCAATCAGCCCCAGCATTTT
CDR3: CASSGPGFGNQPQHF

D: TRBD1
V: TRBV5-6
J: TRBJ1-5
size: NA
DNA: TGTGCCAGCAGCTTGGGATCGACAGGGTTGAGCAATCAGCCCCAGCATTTT
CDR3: CASSLGSTGLSNQPQHF

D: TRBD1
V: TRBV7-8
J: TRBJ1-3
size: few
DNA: TGTGCCAGCAGCGATGGCTGGCGGGGACAGGGGAGTGGAAACACCATATATTTT
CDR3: CASSDGWRGQGSGNTIYF

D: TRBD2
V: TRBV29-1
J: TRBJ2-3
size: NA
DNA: TGCAGCGTAGGAAGCGGGGGGGCAGATACGCAGTATTTT
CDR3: CSVGSGGADTQYF

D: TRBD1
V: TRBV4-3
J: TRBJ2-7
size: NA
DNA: TGCGCCAGCAGCCGAGAAATGACCGGGACAGGGGGTCGGATGGACTTC
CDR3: CASSREMTGTGGRMDF

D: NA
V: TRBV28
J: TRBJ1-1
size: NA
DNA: TGTGCCAGCAGTTCCCCGATGGAGGTGAACACTGAAGCTTTCTTT
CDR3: CASSSPMEVNTEAFF

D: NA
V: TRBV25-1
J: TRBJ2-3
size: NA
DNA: TGTGCCAGCAGTGAATCCCCCCAGAATACGCAGTATTTT
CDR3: CASSESPQNTQYF

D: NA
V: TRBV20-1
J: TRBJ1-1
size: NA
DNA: TGCAGTGCACGACAATCTGAAGCTTTCTTT
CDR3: CSARQSEAFF

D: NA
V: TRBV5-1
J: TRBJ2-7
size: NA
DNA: TGCGCCAGCAGCTTGGCCATCAGGGCCTCTTCCTACGAGCAGTACTTC
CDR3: CASSLAIRASSYEQYF

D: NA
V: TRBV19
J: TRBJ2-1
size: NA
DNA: TGTGCCAGTAGTATCATCTACAATGAGCAGTTCTTC
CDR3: CASSIIYNEQFF

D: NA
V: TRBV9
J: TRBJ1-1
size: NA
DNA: TGTGCCAGCAGCTCCCGACGGGTGGGAGGGATCACTGAAGCTTTCTTT
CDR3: CASSSRRVGGITEAFF

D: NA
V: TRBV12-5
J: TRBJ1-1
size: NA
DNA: TGTGCTAGTGGTTCCCAGACGGGTGCTGAAGCTTTCTTT
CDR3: CASGSQTGAEAFF

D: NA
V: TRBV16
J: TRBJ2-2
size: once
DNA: TGTGCCAGCAGCCAATACGGGGGAGGTGCGAACACCGGGGAGCTGTTTTTT
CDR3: CASSQYGGGANTGELFF

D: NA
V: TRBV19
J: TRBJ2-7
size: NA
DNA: TGTGCCAGTAGTATCGGGGAACTCTACGAGCAGTACTTC
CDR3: CASSIGELYEQYF

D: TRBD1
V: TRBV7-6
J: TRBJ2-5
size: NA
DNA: TGTGCCAGCAGTATTCGTCCGGGACAGGCAAAAGAGACCCAGTACTTC
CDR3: CASSIRPGQAKETQYF

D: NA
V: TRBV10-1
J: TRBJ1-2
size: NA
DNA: TGCGCCAGCAGAGGGAGCAGGCCTAACTATGGCTACACCTTC
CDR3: CASRGSRPNYGYTF

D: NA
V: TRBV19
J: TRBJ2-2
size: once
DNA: TGTGCCAGTAGTATACCAGACACCGGGGAGCTGTTTTTT
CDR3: CASSIPDTGELFF

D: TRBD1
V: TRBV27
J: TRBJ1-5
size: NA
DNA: TGTGCCAGCAGGGAATTGACTCCCGGGACAGGGGTTTCGTACCAGCCCCAGCATTTT
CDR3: CASRELTPGTGVSYQPQHF

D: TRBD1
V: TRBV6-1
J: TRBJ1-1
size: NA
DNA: TGTGCCAGCAGTGGGACCGGGACAGGGGAAAAAATGAACACTGAAGCTTTCTTT
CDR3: CASSGTGTGEKMNTEAFF

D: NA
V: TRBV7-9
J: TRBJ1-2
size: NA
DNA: TGTGCCAGCGCCCGGGACACTAACTATGGCTACACCTTC
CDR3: CASARDTNYGYTF

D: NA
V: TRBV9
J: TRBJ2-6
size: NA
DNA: TGTGCCAGCAGCGGGACAGTCTCTGGGGCCAACGTCCTGACTTTC
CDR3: CASSGTVSGANVLTF

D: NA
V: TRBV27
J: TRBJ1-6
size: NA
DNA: TGTGCCAGCAGTTTTAGGGGTTCACCCCTCCACTTT
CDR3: CASSFRGSPLHF

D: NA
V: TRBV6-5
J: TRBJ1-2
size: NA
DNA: TGTGCCAGCAGCCAACGCCTGACAGACTATGGCTACACCTTC
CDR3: CASSQRLTDYGYTF

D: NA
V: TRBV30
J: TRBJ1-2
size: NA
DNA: TGTGCCTGGAGGAGGGGGGGTAACTATGGCTACACCTTC
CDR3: CAWRRGGNYGYTF

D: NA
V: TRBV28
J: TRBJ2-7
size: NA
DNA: TGTGCCAGCACCGCTGCGGGGGCTAAGAGCTCCTACGAGCAGTACTTC
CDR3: CASTAAGAKSSYEQYF

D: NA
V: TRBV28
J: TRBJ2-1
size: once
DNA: TGTGCCAGCAGTTTAGAGGGTGACAATGAGCAGTTCTTC
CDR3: CASSLEGDNEQFF

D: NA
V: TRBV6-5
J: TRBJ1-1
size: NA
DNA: TGTGCCAGCAGGTTGCAGGGAGGGACTGAAGCTTTCTTT
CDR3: CASRLQGGTEAFF